This TCR beta chain was sequenced for a study of blood T cell repertoires in COVID-19. Looking at the study overall: From the United States, Italy and Spain came samples of acute and convalescent COVID-19. T cells, B-cell-depleted T cells, or PBMCs supplied cDNA or gDNA.

Clones were read by immunoSEQ multiplex PCR, and TCRdb kept only the in-frame ones, dropping some. Of approximately 440,000 clones listed, around 90% were seen once; the top ten hold about 0.57%. The count of this clone is one. Participants reported their clinical history, and cohort assignment relied on those reports. Cohort 3 donors counted as recovered after two negative PCRs, clearance, or resolved symptoms. The specimen sequenced was PBMCs or T cells enriched from blood (not recorded which). The sequence was obtained from a man between 18 and 35 years old who had recovered from COVID-19.

CDR3 nucleotide sequence: TGTGCCAGCAGCGCGCGCTTACAGGGGGCCTCTGGAAACACCATATATTTT. Its protein is CASSARLQGASGNTIYF. The rearrangement joins TRBV5-4 to TRBJ1-3; TRBD1 matches at 9 bases. Looked up from germline, CDR1 is SGHNT and CDR2 is YYREEE (reference sequence). The CDR3 runs to 17 residues. J was trimmed by 0 bases and V by 4 bases; bases with no gene match: 8.